This paragraph reports one TCR beta chain. This CDR3 is built from 11 residues. Between the trimmed V and J ends, which lost 3 bases and 6 bases, there was a span of 5 bases. Germline V gives CDR1 LGHDT, CDR2 YNNKEL (reference sequence). Authors' data handling: How many nucleated cells were present was estimated from reference gene primer amplification. Produced via immunoSEQ multiplex PCR; TCRdb's table is partial and in-frame only. D and trimming come from the DNA, and the V and J calls and clone size come from that table. The sample shows 97,000 or so clones, more than 75% of them seen only once. This record belongs to a study of blood T cell repertoires in COVID-19. About the research overall: Researchers got acute and convalescent COVID-19 samples from the United States, Italy and Spain. Sources were T cells, B-cell-depleted T cells, or PBMCs; the material itself was cDNA or gDNA.

The material sequenced was peripheral blood. The source is a human donor in a cohort sampled during active COVID-19. V usage is TRBV3-1 (or the pseudogene TRBV3-2) and J usage is TRBJ1-2; D not resolved. This CDR3 reads CASSQTDGYTF. The CDR3 region has the DNA TGTGCCAGCAGCCAGACTGATGGCTACACCTTC.